Detailed here is one TCR beta chain. Trimming pared 4 bases from V and 6 bases from J, leaving 19 bases between. The germline V gene has CDR1 MGHRA and CDR2 YSYEKL. The CDR3 sequence is 16 residues long. PCR used 60 Vbeta primers and 13 Jbeta primers. Sequenced by immunoSEQ multiplex PCR; TCRdb stores in-frame clones only, minus some. The sample carries approximately 170,000 clones, over 75% recorded once. This sample is drawn from a study of cytomegalovirus exposure and HLA in healthy donors. The receptor comes from a male donor in good health and CMV-seronegative. The specimen was PBMCs. V gene TRBV4-1 combines with J gene TRBJ1-5; D gene uncertain. CDR3 sequence (DNA): TGCGCCAGCAGCCCCTCGAGCGCGGGTTGGGGTCAGCCCCAGCATTTT. Its protein is CASSPSSAGWGQPQHF.